This T cell receptor (beta chain) was observed in a study of T-cell reconstitution after alpha-beta-depleted transplantation in children. Germline V CDR1 and CDR2: ENHRY, SYGVKD. The V end lost 10 bases, the J end lost 4 bases, and 13 bases lay between the germline ends. CDR3 length: 12 amino acids. TCRbeta library preparation incorporated unique molecular identifiers. TCRdb independently ran MiXCR on the PCR reads; one entry per CDR3 protein. The sample shows tens of thousands of distinct CDR3 sequences, around 50% of them seen only once. Findings and caveats of the study: High day-60 TCRbeta diversity in some patients came from surviving recipient T cells and thymic progenitors. There were reportedly several hundred expanded graft clones from which alpha-beta T cells came about two months after transplant.

A word on this clonotype: As yet, its antigen is unknown.

Sequencing was performed on peripheral blood, taken before TCRalphabeta/CD19-depleted stem cell transplant. The V and J genes are TRBV10-3 and TRBJ2-5; a possible D gene is TRBD2 (5 bases). The TCR comes from a boy under three years old with SCID, due to receive a stem cell transplant. As DNA, the CDR3 is TGTGCCACCCTAGACTACCGAGAGACCCAGTACTTC. Its translation: CATLDYRETQYF.